A selection of T cell receptor beta chains follows, all from one sample in a study of blood T cell repertoires in COVID-19. Profiling relied on immunoSEQ multiplex PCR, and the TCRdb table lists in-frame clones only, not all of them. The sample carries approximately 160,000 clones, about 86% recorded once. The sequenced material came from peripheral blood. These receptor sequences come from a man in his fifties or sixties with active or convalescent COVID-19. The CDR3 runs from the conserved cysteine through the conserved F or W. The order of the fields is clone size, V gene, D gene, J gene, CDR3 DNA, CDR3 protein. D genes are given only for firm matches. Size is stated for part of the rows, as once, few or many counts, or as a class when the clone is expanded.

>NA|TRBV10-3|TRBD2|TRBJ2-5
TGTGCCATCAGCCTAGGGACTAGCGGGAACCAGTACTTC
CAISLGTSGNQYF
>NA|TRBV5-4|NA|TRBJ1-1
TGTGCCAGCAGCCCGGAGAAAACAGGGAACACTGAAGCTTTCTTT
CASSPEKTGNTEAFF
>NA|TRBV7-2|NA|TRBJ2-2
TGTGCCAGCAGCTCATCCCCGGCTAGCGGGGAGCTGTTTTTT
CASSSSPASGELFF
>NA|TRBV3-1/TRBV3-2|TRBD2|TRBJ2-7
TGTGCCAGCAGCACCCGACTAGCGGGAGCCTACGAGCAGTACTTC
CASSTRLAGAYEQYF
>NA|TRBV6-5|NA|TRBJ1-2
TGTGCCAGCAGTTCCCAGAGGTTGTGGAGCTACACCTTC
CASSSQRLWSYTF
>NA|TRBV11-3|TRBD2|TRBJ2-1
TGTGCCAGCAGCTTGGGCGGGGGTACCTACAATGAGCAGTTCTTC
CASSLGGGTYNEQFF
>NA|TRBV2|TRBD1|TRBJ1-2
TGTGCCAGCCGGGACAGTCAATATTATGGCTACACCTTC
CASRDSQYYGYTF
>NA|TRBV29-1|NA|TRBJ2-7
TGCAGCGTTTGGGACTTCAGCTCCTACGAGCAGTACTTC
CSVWDFSSYEQYF
>NA|TRBV7-9|NA|TRBJ2-6
TGTGCCAGCAGCACGCTAGGAGGGGCCAACGTCCTGACTTTC
CASSTLGGANVLTF
>once|TRBV6-5|NA|TRBJ1-1
TGTGCCAGCAGTTCCACAGGGAAGGGGACTGAAGCTTTCTTT
CASSSTGKGTEAFF
>NA|TRBV5-1|NA|TRBJ1-5
TGCGCCAGCAGCTTGGGGACGGGGAATCAGCCCCAGCATTTT
CASSLGTGNQPQHF
>NA|TRBV7-2|NA|TRBJ1-2
TGTGCCAGCAGCTTAGGACCGGGATTTAACTATGGCTACACCTTC
CASSLGPGFNYGYTF
>NA|TRBV5-1|NA|TRBJ2-1
TGCGCCAGCAGCAAGACAGGGCGGGAAGGCGATGAGCAGTTCTTC
CASSKTGREGDEQFF
>NA|TRBV21-1|NA|TRBJ2-3
TGTGCCAGCAGCAAAGGCCGCGGGGGGCGGGGGGGAGATACGCAGTATTTT
CASSKGRGGRGGDTQYF
>NA|TRBV4-2|TRBD1|TRBJ2-2
TGTGCCAGCAGCCATGACGACAGGGGGCGCGCCACCGGGGAGCTGTTTTTT
CASSHDDRGRATGELFF
>few|TRBV18|TRBD2|TRBJ2-1
TGTGCCAGCTCACCACCGTGGGGCGGGAGCTACAATGAGCAGTTCTTC
CASSPPWGGSYNEQFF
>NA|TRBV6-1|TRBD2|TRBJ2-7
TGTGCCAGCAGTGAAGGGCTAGCGGGAGGAGAGCAGTACTTC
CASSEGLAGGEQYF
>NA|TRBV29-1|NA|TRBJ1-2
TGCAGCGCCGAGGGCGGAATCTATGGCTACACCTTC
CSAEGGIYGYTF
>NA|TRBV2|NA|TRBJ1-5
TGTGCCAGCAGCGGCGTTGGAGACAATCAGCCCCAGCATTTT
CASSGVGDNQPQHF
>NA|TRBV4-1|NA|TRBJ2-1
TGCGCCAGCAGCCAAGCTCCTAGCTTTTACAATGAGCAGTTCTTC
CASSQAPSFYNEQFF
>NA|TRBV6-5|NA|TRBJ2-2
TGTGCCAGCAGTACGGGGGGCGTGAACACCGGGGAGCTGTTTTTT
CASSTGGVNTGELFF
>NA|TRBV7-2|TRBD2|TRBJ2-7
TGTGCCAGCAGCTCCAAGAGGACTAGCGGCGTGGCCGAGCAGTACTTC
CASSSKRTSGVAEQYF
>NA|TRBV4-2|NA|TRBJ2-2
TGTGCCAGCAGCCAAGACAGCGGGTCGAACACCGGGGAGCTGTTTTTT
CASSQDSGSNTGELFF
>NA|TRBV29-1|TRBD1|TRBJ1-1
TGCAGCGTTAGGGACAGGGGGCAAAACCGAAACACTGAAGCTTTCTTT
CSVRDRGQNRNTEAFF
>NA|TRBV5-1|TRBD1|TRBJ1-6
TGCGCCAGCAGCTTGGCGAGGACAGGGGGAAGGCATTCACCCCTCCACTTT
CASSLARTGGRHSPLHF
>NA|TRBV4-1|TRBD2|TRBJ2-3
TGCGCCAGCAGCCAAGTGGGGACTAGCGGCTCAGATACGCAGTATTTT
CASSQVGTSGSDTQYF
>NA|TRBV25-1|NA|TRBJ2-1
TGTGCCAGCAGTGAGACCGGGAGAATCTCCTACAATGAGCAGTTCTTC
CASSETGRISYNEQFF
>once|TRBV3-1/TRBV3-2|TRBD2|TRBJ2-4
TGTGCCAGCAGCCAAGCCGGACTAGATAAAAACATTCAGTACTTC
CASSQAGLDKNIQYF
>NA|TRBV10-3|NA|TRBJ2-5
TGTGCCATCAGTAAAAACAAACAAGAGACCCAGTACTTC
CAISKNKQETQYF
>NA|TRBV11-3|NA|TRBJ2-5
TGTGCCAGCAGCATCGGGACAAGAGACTATGAGACCCAGTACTTC
CASSIGTRDYETQYF
>NA|TRBV5-1|TRBD2|TRBJ2-1
TGCGCCAGCAGCCTATCCGGGACTAGCGGGATGAATGAGCAGTTCTTC
CASSLSGTSGMNEQFF
>few|TRBV6-2/TRBV6-3|NA|TRBJ2-7
TGTGCCAGCAGTCACTCCTACGAGCAGTACTTC
CASSHSYEQYF
>once|TRBV11-1|TRBD1|TRBJ1-2
TGTGCCAGCAGCCGAGGACAGGGGTACTATGGCTACACCTTC
CASSRGQGYYGYTF
>NA|TRBV4-1|TRBD2|TRBJ2-7
TGCGCCAGCAGCCAAGCAGAGAGGGGAGGGGACCGCTACGAGCAGTACTTC
CASSQAERGGDRYEQYF
>NA|TRBV5-1|TRBD2|TRBJ2-1
TGCGCCAGCAGCTTGGAAGCGGGACCGGTTTCCGAGCAGTTCTTC
CASSLEAGPVSEQFF
>NA|TRBV28|NA|TRBJ1-2
TGTGCCAGCAGTTTAGAGGGGGTTGGCTACACCTTC
CASSLEGVGYTF
>NA|TRBV11-2|TRBD2|TRBJ2-1
TGTGCCAGCAGCTTAGACCGTAGGGGACTAGCGGGCTACAATGAGCAGTTCTTC
CASSLDRRGLAGYNEQFF
>NA|TRBV6-5|NA|TRBJ2-5
TGTGCCAGCAGACGAGATTACGGGGAGACCCAGTACTTC
CASRRDYGETQYF
>NA|TRBV6-2/TRBV6-3|TRBD2|TRBJ2-5
TGTGCCAGCAGTCCCTTTAGCGGGAGTGGGAAGACCCAGTACTTC
CASSPFSGSGKTQYF
>once|TRBV20-1|NA|TRBJ1-1
TGCAGTGCTAGAGAACAGGGAAGAGCTTTCTTT
CSAREQGRAFF
>NA|TRBV4-1|NA|TRBJ1-5
TGCGCCAGCAGCCAATACCGGTCCGATCAGCCCCAGCATTTT
CASSQYRSDQPQHF
>NA|TRBV11-2|TRBD1|TRBJ2-4
TGTGCCAGCAGCTTAGGGACAGGGGCTGCACTGGCCAAAAACATTCAGTACTTC
CASSLGTGAALAKNIQYF
>NA|TRBV6-5|NA|TRBJ2-7
TGTGCCAGCAGTCCCCTTCAGGGAGGTAACGAGCAGTACTTC
CASSPLQGGNEQYF
>few|TRBV21-1|NA|TRBJ1-4
TGTGCCAGCAGCATAATTGCAACTAATGAAAAACTGTTTTTT
CASSIIATNEKLFF
>NA|TRBV7-9|NA|TRBJ1-2
TGTGCCACCTACAGGGAGTATGGCTACACCTTC
CATYREYGYTF
>once|TRBV2|TRBD2|TRBJ2-1
TGTGCCAGCAGTTCGGGACTAGCGGTCAATGAGCAGTTCTTC
CASSSGLAVNEQFF
>few|TRBV7-9|NA|TRBJ1-4
TGTGCCAGCAGCAGGGGGAGCGGGCATGAAAAACTGTTTTTT
CASSRGSGHEKLFF
>NA|TRBV4-2|TRBD1|TRBJ1-6
TGTGCCAGCAGCCAAGATGGTGACAGGGGAAGATCACCCCTCCACTTT
CASSQDGDRGRSPLHF
>NA|TRBV19|NA|TRBJ2-7
TGTGCCAGTAGGTCTTCCCACAGGGTGAGGTCCTACGAGCAGTACTTC
CASRSSHRVRSYEQYF
>NA|TRBV5-1|NA|TRBJ1-1
TGCGCCAGCAGGTCGGACGGGAGTTGGAACACTGAAGCTTTCTTT
CASRSDGSWNTEAFF
>NA|TRBV5-5|NA|TRBJ2-3
TGTGCCAGCAGCTCCTTCTCAGCGGATACGCAGTATTTT
CASSSFSADTQYF
>NA|TRBV5-6|TRBD1|TRBJ2-1
TGTGCCAGCAGCTTGGAATTCAGGGGGCGCCTGTTCTTC
CASSLEFRGRLFF
>NA|TRBV11-3|NA|TRBJ2-1
TGTGCCAGCAGCTCTTTCTGGGGGGGGCATGAGCAGTTCTTC
CASSSFWGGHEQFF
>NA|TRBV6-2/TRBV6-3|NA|TRBJ1-2
TGTGCCAGCAGCCACGGAAGCGAGCGTGGCTACACCTTC
CASSHGSERGYTF
>NA|TRBV7-3|TRBD2|TRBJ2-7
TGTGCCAGCAGCCCGGGAGGGGCCCCCTACGAGCAGTACTTC
CASSPGGAPYEQYF
>NA|TRBV5-1|TRBD2|TRBJ2-3
TGCGCCAGCAGCCACCCTCCGGGACTAGCGGCCTTAGGCGGCACAGATACGCAGTATTTT
CASSHPPGLAALGGTDTQYF
>NA|TRBV19|NA|TRBJ1-5
TGTGCCAGTAGTCCACGACAGGCGGATAGCAATCAGCCCCAGCATTTT
CASSPRQADSNQPQHF
>NA|TRBV6-6|NA|TRBJ2-4
TGTGCCAGCAGGCCCCGTTCCGGGACAAAAAACATTCAGTACTTC
CASRPRSGTKNIQYF
>NA|TRBV9|NA|TRBJ2-7
TGTGCCAGCAGCGCCCTAGCGAGCTCGGGGGAGCAGTACTTC
CASSALASSGEQYF